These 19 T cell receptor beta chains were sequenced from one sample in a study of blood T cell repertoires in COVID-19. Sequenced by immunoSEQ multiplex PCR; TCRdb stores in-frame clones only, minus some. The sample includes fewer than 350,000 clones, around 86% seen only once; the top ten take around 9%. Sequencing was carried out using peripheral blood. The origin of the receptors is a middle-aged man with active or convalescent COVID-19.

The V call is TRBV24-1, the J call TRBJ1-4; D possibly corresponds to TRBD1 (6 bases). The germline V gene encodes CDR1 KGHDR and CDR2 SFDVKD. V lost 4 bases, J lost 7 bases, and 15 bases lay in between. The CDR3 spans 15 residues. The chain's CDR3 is CATSDPEGGSEKLFF. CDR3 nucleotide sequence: TGTGCCACCAGTGACCCGGAGGGGGGGAGTGAAAAACTGTTTTTT.

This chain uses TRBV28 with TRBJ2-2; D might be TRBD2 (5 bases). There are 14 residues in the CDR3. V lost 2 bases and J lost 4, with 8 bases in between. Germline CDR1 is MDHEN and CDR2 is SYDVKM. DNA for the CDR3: TGTGCCAGCAGTTTAGCCGCGGGCACCGGGGAGCTGTTTTTT. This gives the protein CASSLAAGTGELFF.

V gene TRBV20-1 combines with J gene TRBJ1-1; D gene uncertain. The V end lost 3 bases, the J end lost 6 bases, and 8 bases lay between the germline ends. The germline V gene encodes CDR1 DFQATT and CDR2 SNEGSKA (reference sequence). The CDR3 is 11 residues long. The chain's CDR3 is CSARRAPEAFF. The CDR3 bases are TGCAGTGCTAGGAGGGCCCCTGAAGCTTTCTTT.

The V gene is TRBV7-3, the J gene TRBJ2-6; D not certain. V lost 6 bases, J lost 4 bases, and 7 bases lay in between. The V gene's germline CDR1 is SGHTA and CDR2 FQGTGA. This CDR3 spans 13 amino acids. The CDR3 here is CASRASGANVLTF. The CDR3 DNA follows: TGTGCCAGCAGGGCTTCCGGGGCCAACGTCCTGACTTTC.

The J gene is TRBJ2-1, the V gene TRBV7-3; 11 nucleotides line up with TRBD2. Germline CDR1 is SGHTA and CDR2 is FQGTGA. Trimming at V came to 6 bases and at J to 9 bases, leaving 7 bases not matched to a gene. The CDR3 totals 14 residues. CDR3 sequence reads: CASSLAGGRPEQFF. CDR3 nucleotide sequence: TGTGCCAGCAGTTTAGCGGGGGGGCGCCCTGAGCAGTTCTTC.

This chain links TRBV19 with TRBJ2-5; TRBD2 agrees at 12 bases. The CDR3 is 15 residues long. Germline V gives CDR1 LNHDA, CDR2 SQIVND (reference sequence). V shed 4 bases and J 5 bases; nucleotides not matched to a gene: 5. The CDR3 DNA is TGTGCCAGTAGTAGCCTAGCGGGAGGGTCGGAGACCCAGTACTTC. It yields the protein CASSSLAGGSETQYF.

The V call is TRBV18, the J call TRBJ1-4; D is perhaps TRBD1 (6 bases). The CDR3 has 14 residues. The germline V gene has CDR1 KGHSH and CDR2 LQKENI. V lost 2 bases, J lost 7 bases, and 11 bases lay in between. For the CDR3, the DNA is TGTGCCAGCTCACCATTCCAGGGGAGTGAAAAACTGTTTTTT. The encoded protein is CASSPFQGSEKLFF.

CDR3 coding DNA: TGTGCCAGCAGCGCCGAGGGACAGAACAATGAGCAGTTCTTC. Amino acid sequence: CASSAEGQNNEQFF. J is TRBJ2-1 and V is TRBV9; 7 nucleotides match TRBD1. From germline, CDR1 is SGDLS and CDR2 YYNGEE. With 3 bases clipped from V and 5 bases from J, the junction kept 5 bases outside the gene matches. CDR3 length: 14 amino acids.

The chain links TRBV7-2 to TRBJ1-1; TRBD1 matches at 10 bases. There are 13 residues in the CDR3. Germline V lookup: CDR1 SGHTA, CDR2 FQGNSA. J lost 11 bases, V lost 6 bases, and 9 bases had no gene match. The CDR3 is CASSHDRGRGAFF. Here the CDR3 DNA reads TGTGCCAGCAGTCACGACAGGGGGCGCGGGGCTTTCTTT. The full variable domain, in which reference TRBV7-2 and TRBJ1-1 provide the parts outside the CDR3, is GAGVSQSPSNKVTEKGKDVELRCDPISGHTALYWYRQSLGQGLEFLIYFQGNSAPDKSGLPSDRFSAERTGGSVSTLTIQRTQQEDSAVYLCASSHDRGRGAFFGQGTRLTVV.

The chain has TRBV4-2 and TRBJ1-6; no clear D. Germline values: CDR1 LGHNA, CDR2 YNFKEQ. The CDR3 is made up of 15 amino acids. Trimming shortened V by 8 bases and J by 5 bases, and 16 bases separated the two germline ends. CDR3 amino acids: CASGDVRVNNSPLHF. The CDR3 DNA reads TGTGCCAGCGGAGACGTGAGGGTCAATAATTCACCCCTCCACTTT.

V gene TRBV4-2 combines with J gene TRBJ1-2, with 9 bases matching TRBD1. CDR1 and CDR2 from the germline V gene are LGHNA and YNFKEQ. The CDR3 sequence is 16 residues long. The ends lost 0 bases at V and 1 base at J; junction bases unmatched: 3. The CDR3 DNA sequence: TGTGCCAGCAGCCAAGATAGGGGACAGGGTAACTATGGCTACACCTTC. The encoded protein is CASSQDRGQGNYGYTF.

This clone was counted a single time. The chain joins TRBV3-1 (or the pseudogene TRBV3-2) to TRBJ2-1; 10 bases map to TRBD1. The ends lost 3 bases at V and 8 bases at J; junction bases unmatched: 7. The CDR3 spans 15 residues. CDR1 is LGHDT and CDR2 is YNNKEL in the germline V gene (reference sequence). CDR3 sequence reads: CASSQGQGYDYEQFF. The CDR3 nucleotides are TGTGCCAGCAGCCAGGGACAGGGGTACGATTATGAGCAGTTCTTC.

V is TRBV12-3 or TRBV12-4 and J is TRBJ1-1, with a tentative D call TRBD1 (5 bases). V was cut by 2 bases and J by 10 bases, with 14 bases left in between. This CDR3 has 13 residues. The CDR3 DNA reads TGTGCCAGCAGTTTAAGAGGGGAGGGTCGAGCTTTCTTT. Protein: CASSLRGEGRAFF.

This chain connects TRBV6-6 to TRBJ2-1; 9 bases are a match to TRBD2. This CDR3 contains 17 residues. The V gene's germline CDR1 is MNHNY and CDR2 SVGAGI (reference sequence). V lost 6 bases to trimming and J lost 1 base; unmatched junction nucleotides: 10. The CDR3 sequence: CASRRLVLAGSYNEQFF. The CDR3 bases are TGTGCCAGCAGACGACTTGTCCTAGCGGGATCCTACAATGAGCAGTTCTTC.

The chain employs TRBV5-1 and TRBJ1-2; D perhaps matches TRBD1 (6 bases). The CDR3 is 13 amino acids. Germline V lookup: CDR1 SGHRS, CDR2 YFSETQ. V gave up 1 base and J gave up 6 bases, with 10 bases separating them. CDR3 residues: CASSLSPGDGYTF. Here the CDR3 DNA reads TGCGCCAGCAGCTTGAGTCCAGGGGATGGCTACACCTTC. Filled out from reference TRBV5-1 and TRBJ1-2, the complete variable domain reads KAGVTQTPRYLIKTRGQQVTLSCSPISGHRSVSWYQQTPGQGLQFLFEYFSETQRNKGNFPGRFSGRQFSNSRSEMNVSTLELGDSALYLCASSLSPGDGYTFGSGTRLTVV.

CDR3 bases: TGTGCCAGCCGGCCTCTGTCGGGAGAGACCCAGTACTTC. Translated, it gives CASRPLSGETQYF. This chain connects TRBV27 to TRBJ2-5; D remains ambiguous. Trimming stripped 8 bases from V and 4 bases from J, with 14 bases between. The CDR3 length is 13 residues. From germline, CDR1 is MNHEY and CDR2 SMNVEV (reference sequence).

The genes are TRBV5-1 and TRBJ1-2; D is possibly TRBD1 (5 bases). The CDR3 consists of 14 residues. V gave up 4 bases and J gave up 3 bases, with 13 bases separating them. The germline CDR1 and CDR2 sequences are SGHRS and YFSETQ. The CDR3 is CASSATVTDYGYTF. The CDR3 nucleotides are TGCGCCAGCAGCGCGACAGTCACTGACTATGGCTACACCTTC. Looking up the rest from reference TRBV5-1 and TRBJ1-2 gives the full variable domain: KAGVTQTPRYLIKTRGQQVTLSCSPISGHRSVSWYQQTPGQGLQFLFEYFSETQRNKGNFPGRFSGRQFSNSRSEMNVSTLELGDSALYLCASSATVTDYGYTFGSGTRLTVV.

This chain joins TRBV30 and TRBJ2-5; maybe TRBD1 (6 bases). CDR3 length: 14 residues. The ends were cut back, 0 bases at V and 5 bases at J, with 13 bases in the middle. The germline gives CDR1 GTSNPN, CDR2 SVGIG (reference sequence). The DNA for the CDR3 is TGTGCCTGGAGTGTACGAGGGGGAAAGGAGACCCAGTACTTC. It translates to CAWSVRGGKETQYF. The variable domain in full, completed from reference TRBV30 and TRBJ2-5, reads SQTIHQWPATLVQPVGSPLSLECTVEGTSNPNLYWYRQAAGRGLQLLFYSVGIGQISSEVPQNLSASRPQDRQFILSSKKLLLSDSGFYLCAWSVRGGKETQYFGPGTRLLVL.

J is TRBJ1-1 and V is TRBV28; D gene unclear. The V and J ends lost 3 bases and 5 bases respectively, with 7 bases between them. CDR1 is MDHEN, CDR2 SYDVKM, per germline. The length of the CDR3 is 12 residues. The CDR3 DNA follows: TGTGCCAGCAGTTTCCTTCGGACTGAAGCTTTCTTT. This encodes CASSFLRTEAFF. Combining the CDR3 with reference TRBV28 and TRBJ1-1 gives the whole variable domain DVKVTQSSRYLVKRTGEKVFLECVQDMDHENMFWYRQDPGLGLRLIYFSYDVKMKEKGDIPEGYSVSREKKERFSLILESASTNQTSMYLCASSFLRTEAFFGQGTRLTVV.